This section outlines one TCR beta chain sequence together with its context. Its antigen is currently unknown. Germline-derived CDR1 and CDR2 are SNHLY and FYNNEI. V lost 4 bases to trimming and J lost 3 bases; unmatched junction nucleotides: 3. CDR3 length: 14 residues. This entry belongs to a study of Ad26.COV2.S vaccination and SARS-CoV-2 variants. Overall study results and limits: Analytic work on TCR breadth and depth might have understated the full extent of total T cell responses. In vaccinated individuals, spike-specific CD8+ and CD4+ T cell responses reportedly displayed substantial breadth.

Assay: immunoSEQ multiplex PCR; the TCRdb copy retains only in-frame clones and omits some. The sample carries 400,000 to 450,000 clones, about 90% recorded once. This sample's treatment: around 19 received Ad26.COV2.S at low or high dose, single or two shots; five or six received placebo; per-sample allocation not given. Repertoires come from day 63 after the first vaccine or placebo injection. The material sequenced was peripheral blood, taken in a trial of Ad26.COV2.S vaccine versus placebo. The chain links TRBV2 to TRBJ1-1; 9 bases match TRBD1. The source is a person between 18 and 65 years old who received the Ad26.COV2.S COVID-19 vaccine or a placebo. CDR3 sequence reads: CASSGDRADTEAFF. CDR3 nucleotides: TGTGCCAGCAGTGGGGACAGGGCTGACACTGAAGCTTTCTTT.